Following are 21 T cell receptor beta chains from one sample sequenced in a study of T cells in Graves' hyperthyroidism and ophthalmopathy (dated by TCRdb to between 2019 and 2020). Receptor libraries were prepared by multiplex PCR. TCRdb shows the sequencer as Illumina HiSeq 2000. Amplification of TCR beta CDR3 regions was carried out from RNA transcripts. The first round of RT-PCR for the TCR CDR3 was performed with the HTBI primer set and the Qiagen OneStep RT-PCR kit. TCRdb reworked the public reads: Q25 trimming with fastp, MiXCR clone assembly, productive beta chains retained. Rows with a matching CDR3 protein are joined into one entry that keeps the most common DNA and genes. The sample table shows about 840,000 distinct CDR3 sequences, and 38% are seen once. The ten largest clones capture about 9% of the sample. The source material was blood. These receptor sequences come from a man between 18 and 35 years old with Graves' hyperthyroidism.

The CDR3 nucleotides read TGTGCCAGCAGCTCTTCTAGCGGGAGTCCCTACGAGCAGTACTTC. Its protein is CASSSSSGSPYEQYF. The rearrangement uses TRBV7-8 and TRBJ2-7; TRBD2 matches 10 bases. The junction had 5 bases not matched to a gene; V was cut back by 4 bases and J by 2 bases. The V gene's germline CDR1 is SGHVS and CDR2 FQNEAQ. This CDR3 region has 15 residues.

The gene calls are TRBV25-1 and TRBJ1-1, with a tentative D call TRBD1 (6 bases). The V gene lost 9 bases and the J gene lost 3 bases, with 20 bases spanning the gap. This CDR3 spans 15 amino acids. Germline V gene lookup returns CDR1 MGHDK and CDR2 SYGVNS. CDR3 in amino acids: CASTGKRYQYTEAFF. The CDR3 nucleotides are TGTGCCAGTACAGGGAAACGGTATCAGTACACTGAAGCTTTCTTT.

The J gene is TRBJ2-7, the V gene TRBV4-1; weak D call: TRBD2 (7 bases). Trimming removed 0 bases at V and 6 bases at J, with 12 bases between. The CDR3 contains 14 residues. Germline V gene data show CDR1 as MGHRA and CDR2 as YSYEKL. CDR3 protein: CASSQERGGREQYF. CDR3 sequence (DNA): TGCGCCAGCAGCCAAGAGAGGGGGGGGCGCGAGCAGTACTTC.

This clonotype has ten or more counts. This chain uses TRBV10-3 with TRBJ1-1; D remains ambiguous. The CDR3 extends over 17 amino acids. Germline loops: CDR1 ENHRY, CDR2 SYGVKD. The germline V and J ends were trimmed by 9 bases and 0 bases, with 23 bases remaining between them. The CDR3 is CAIHPSSAGPMNTEAFF. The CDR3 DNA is TGTGCCATTCATCCGTCGTCAGCTGGACCCATGAACACTGAAGCTTTCTTT.

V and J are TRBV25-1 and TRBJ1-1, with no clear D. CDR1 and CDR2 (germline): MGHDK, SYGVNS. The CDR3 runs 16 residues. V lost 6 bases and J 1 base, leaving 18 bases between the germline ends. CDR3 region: CASSLSQPLSNTEAFF. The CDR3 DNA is TGTGCCAGCAGCTTGAGTCAGCCCCTCTCGAACACTGAAGCTTTCTTT.

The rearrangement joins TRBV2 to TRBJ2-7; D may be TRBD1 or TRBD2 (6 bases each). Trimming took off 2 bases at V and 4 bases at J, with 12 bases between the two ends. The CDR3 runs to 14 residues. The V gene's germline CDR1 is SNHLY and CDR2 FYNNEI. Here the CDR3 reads CASSERGQLYEQYF. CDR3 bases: TGTGCCAGCAGTGAACGGGGGCAACTATACGAGCAGTACTTC.

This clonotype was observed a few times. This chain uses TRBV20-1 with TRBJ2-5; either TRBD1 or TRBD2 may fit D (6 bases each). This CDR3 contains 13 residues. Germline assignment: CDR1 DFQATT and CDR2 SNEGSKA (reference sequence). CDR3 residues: CSDRGGSQETQYF. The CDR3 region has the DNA TGCAGCGATCGAGGGGGGTCTCAAGAGACCCAGTACTTC.

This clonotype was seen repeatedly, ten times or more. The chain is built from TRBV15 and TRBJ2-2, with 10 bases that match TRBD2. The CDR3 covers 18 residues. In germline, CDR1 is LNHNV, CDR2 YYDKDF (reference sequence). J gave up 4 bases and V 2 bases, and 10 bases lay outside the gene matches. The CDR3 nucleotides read TGTGCCACCAGCAGACACCTACCGGGACTAGCGTCCACCGGGGAGCTGTTTTTT. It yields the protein CATSRHLPGLASTGELFF.

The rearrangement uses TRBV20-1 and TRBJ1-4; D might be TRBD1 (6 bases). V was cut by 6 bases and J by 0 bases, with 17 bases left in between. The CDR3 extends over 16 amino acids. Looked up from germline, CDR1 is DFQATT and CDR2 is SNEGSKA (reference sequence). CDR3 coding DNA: TGCAGTGCGGACACAGGGTACCCTGCAACTAATGAAAAACTGTTTTTT. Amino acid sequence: CSADTGYPATNEKLFF.

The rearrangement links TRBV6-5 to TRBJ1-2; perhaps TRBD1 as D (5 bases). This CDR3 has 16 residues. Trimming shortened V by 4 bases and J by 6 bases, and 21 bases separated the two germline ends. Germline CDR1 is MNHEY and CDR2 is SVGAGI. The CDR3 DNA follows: TGTGCCAGCAGTTTCTCCGGGACGAGGAGCTGGGATGGCTACACCTTC. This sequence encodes CASSFSGTRSWDGYTF.

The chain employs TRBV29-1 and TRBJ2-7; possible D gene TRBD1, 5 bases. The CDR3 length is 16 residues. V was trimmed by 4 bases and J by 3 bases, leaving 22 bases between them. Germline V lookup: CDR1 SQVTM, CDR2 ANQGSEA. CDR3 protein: CSVVILWGSRIYEQYF. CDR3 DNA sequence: TGCAGCGTTGTTATTTTATGGGGCAGTCGAATCTACGAGCAGTACTTC.

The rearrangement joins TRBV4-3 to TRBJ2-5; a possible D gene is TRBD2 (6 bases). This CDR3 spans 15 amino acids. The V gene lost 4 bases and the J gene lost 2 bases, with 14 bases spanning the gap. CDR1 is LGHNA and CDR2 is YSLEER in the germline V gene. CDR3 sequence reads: CASSLGGATQETQYF. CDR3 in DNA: TGCGCCAGCAGCCTGGGGGGTGCCACGCAAGAGACCCAGTACTTC.

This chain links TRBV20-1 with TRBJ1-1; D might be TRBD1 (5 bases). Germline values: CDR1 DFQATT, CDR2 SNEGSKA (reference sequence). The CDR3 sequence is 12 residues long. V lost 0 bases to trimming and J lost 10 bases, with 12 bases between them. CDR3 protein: CSAREDSRGAFF. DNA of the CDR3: TGCAGTGCTAGAGAGGATTCGAGGGGAGCTTTCTTT.

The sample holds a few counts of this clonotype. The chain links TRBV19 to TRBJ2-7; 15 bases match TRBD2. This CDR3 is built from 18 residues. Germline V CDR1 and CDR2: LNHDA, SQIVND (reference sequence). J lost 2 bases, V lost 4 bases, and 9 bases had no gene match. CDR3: CASSKGLAGGPGPYEQYF. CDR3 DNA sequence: TGTGCCAGTAGTAAAGGACTAGCGGGAGGGCCAGGCCCCTACGAGCAGTACTTC.

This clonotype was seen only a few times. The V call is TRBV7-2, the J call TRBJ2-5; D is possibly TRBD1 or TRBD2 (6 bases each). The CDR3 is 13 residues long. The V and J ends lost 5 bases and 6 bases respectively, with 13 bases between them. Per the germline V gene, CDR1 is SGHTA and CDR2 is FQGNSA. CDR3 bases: TGTGCCAGCAGCCCGCGCGGGACAAAGACCCAGTACTTC. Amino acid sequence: CASSPRGTKTQYF. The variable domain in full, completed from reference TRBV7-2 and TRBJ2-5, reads GAGVSQSPSNKVTEKGKDVELRCDPISGHTALYWYRQSLGQGLEFLIYFQGNSAPDKSGLPSDRFSAERTGGSVSTLTIQRTQQEDSAVYLCASSPRGTKTQYFGPGTRLLVL.

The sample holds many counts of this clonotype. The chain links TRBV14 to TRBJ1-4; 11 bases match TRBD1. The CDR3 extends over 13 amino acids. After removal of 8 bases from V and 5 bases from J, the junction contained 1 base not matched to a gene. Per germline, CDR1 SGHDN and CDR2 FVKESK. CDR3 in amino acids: CASRDRGNEKLFF. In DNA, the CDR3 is TGTGCCAGCCGGGACAGGGGGAATGAAAAACTGTTTTTT.

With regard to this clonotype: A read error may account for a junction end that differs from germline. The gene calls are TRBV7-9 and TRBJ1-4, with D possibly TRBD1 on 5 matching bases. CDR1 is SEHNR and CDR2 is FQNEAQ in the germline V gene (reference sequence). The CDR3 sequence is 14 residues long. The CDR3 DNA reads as TGTGCCAACAGCTTAGGTGGGGCACGTGAAAAACTGTTTTTT. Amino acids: CANSLGGAREKLFF.

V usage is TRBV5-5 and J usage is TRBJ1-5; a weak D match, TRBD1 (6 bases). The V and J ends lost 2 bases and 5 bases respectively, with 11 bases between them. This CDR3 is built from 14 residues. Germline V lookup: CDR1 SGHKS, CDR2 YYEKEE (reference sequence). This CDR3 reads CASSFTGSYQPQHF. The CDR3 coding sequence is TGTGCCAGCAGCTTTACAGGGTCCTATCAGCCCCAGCATTTT.

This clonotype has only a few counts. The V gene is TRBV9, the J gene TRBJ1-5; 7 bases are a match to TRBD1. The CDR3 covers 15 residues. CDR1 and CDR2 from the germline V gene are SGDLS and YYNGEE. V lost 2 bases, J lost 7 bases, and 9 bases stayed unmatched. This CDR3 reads CASSVTGVRGQPQHF. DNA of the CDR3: TGTGCCAGCAGCGTCACAGGGGTCCGGGGGCAGCCCCAGCATTTT.

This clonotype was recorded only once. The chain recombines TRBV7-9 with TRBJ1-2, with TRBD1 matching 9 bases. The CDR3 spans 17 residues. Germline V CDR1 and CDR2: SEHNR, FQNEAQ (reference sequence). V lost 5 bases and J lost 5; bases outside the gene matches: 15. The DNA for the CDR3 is TGTGCCAGCAGCCAAGGGCGGTCGGACAGGGGCATTTATGGCTACACCTTC. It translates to CASSQGRSDRGIYGYTF.

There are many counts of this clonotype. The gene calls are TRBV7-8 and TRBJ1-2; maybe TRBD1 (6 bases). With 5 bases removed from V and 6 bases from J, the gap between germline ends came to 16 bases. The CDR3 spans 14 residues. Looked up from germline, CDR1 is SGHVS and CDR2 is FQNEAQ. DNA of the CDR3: TGTGCCAGCAGCCCACAGGGTCGGGGGAATGGCTACACCTTC. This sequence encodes CASSPQGRGNGYTF.